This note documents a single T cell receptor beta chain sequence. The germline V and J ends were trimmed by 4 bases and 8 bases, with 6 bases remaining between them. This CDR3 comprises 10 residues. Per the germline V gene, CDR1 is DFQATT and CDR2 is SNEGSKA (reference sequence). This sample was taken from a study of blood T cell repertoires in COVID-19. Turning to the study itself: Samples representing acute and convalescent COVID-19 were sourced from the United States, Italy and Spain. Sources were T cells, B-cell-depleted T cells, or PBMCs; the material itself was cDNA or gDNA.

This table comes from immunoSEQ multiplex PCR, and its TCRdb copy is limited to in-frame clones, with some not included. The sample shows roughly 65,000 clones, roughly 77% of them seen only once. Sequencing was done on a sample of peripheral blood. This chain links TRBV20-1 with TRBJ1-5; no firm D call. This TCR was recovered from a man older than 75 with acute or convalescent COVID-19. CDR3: CSATGEPQHF. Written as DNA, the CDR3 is TGCAGTGCTACGGGTGAGCCCCAGCATTTT.